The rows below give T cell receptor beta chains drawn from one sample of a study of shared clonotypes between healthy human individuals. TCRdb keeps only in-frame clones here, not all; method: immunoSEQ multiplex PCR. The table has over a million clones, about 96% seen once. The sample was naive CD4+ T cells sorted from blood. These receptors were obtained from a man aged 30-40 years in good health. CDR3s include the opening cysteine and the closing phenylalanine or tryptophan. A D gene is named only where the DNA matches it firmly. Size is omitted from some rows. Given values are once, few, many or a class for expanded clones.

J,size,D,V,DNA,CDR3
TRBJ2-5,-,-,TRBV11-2,TGTGCCAGCAGCTCAAGGGGCGGGCCACAAGAGACCCAGTACTTC,CASSSRGGPQETQYF
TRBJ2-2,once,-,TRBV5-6,TGTGCCAGCAGCTTGCTCAGGCGGACCCATAACACCGGGGAGCTGTTTTTT,CASSLLRRTHNTGELFF
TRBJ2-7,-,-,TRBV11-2,TGTGCCAGCAGCTTAGGGACCTACTACGAGCAGTACTTC,CASSLGTYYEQYF
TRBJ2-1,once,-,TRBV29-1,TGCAGCGCCCTCCCCGGCACCACCTTCAATGAGCAGTTCTTC,CSALPGTTFNEQFF
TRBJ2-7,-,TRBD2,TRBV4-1,TGCGCCAGCAGCCAAGATGTTATCAAGACTAGCGGTATTCACGAGCAGTACTTC,CASSQDVIKTSGIHEQYF
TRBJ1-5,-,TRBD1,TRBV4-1,TGCGCCAGCAGCCAGATACCAGGGGGCGCGGGGAATCAGCCCCAGCATTTT,CASSQIPGGAGNQPQHF
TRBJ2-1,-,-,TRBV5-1,TGCACCAGCAGCTTGCCCCAGGAGTGGATGGTCAATGAGCAGTTCTTC,CTSSLPQEWMVNEQFF
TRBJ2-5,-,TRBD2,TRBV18,TGTGCCAGCTCACCACTTCCGACTAGCGGGGCTCTGCTGGGGACCCAGTACTTC,CASSPLPTSGALLGTQYF
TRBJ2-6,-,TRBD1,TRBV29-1,TGCAGCGTTACTACAGGGGCGCGAGGGGCCAACGTCCTGACTTTC,CSVTTGARGANVLTF
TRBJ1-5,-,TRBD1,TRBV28,TGTGCCAGCAGAGGGACAGGGGTTTATCAGCCCCAGCATTTT,CASRGTGVYQPQHF
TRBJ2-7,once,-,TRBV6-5,TGTGCCAGCAGTTACCAGAAGAGGCAGTACTTC,CASSYQKRQYF
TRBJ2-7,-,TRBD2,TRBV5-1,TGCGCCAGCAGCTTGCTGACTAGCGGGATCGTCTCCTACGAGCAGTACTTC,CASSLLTSGIVSYEQYF
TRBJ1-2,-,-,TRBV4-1,TGCGCCAGCAGCCAAAGGGGGGGCCAAGGGTATGGCTACACCTTC,CASSQRGGQGYGYTF
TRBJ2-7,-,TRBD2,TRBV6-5,TGTGCCAGCAGCCCTACTAGCGGGAGGATCTACGAGCAGTACTTC,CASSPTSGRIYEQYF
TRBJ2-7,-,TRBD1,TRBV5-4,TGTGCCAGCAGCTTAGGGACAGACTACGAGCAGTACTTC,CASSLGTDYEQYF
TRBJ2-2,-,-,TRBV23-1,TGCGCCAGAGATGACGGGGATAACACCGGGGAGCTGTTTTTT,CARDDGDNTGELFF
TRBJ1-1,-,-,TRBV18,TGTGCCAGCTCACCAGGAATCGGGTCGGGGACTGAAGCTTTCTTT,CASSPGIGSGTEAFF
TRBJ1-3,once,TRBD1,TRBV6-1,TGTGCCAGCAGTGAAGTCGGGACAGGCTTGGGAGGAAACACCATATATTTT,CASSEVGTGLGGNTIYF
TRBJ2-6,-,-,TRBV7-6,TGTGCCAGCAGCAAACAGGGCGCGATTGGGTCTGGGGCCAACGTCCTGACTTTC,CASSKQGAIGSGANVLTF
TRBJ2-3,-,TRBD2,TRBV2,TGTGCCAGTAAGGCGGGGGACACAGATACGCAGTATTTT,CASKAGDTDTQYF